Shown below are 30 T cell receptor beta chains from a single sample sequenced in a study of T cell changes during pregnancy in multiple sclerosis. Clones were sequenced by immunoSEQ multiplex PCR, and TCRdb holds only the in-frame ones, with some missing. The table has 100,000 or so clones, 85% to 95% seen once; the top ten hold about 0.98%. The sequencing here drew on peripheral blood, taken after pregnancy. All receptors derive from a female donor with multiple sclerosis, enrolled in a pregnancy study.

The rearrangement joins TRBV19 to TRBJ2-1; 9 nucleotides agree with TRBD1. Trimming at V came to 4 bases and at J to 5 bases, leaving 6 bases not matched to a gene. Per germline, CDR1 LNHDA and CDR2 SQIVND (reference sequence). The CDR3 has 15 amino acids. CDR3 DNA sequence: TGTGCCAGTAGTAAGGGACAGGGATTTGACAATGAGCAGTTCTTC. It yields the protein CASSKGQGFDNEQFF.

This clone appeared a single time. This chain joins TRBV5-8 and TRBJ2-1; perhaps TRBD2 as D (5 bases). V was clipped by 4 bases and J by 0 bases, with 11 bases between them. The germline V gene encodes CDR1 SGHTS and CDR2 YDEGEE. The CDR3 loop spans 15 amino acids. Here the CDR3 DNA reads TGTGCCAGCAGCCCGTCGGGGAGCTCCTACAATGAGCAGTTCTTC. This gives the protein CASSPSGSSYNEQFF. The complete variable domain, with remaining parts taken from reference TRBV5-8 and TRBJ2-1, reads EAGVTQSPTHLIKTRGQQATLRCSPISGHTSVYWYQQALGLGLQFLLWYDEGEERNRGNFPPRFSGRQFPNYSSELNVNALELEDSALYLCASSPSGSSYNEQFFGPGTRLTVL.

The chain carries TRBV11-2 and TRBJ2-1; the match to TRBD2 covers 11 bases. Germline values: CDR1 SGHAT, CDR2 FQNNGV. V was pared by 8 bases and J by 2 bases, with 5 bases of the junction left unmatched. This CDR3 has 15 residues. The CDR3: CASDELAGAYNEQFF. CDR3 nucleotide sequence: TGTGCCAGCGACGAACTAGCGGGAGCCTACAATGAGCAGTTCTTC.

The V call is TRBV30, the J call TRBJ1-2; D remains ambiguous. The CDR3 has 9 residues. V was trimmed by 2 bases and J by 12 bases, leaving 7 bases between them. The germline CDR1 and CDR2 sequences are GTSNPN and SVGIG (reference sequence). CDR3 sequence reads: CAWSPGNTF. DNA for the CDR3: TGTGCCTGGAGTCCAGGAAACACCTTC.

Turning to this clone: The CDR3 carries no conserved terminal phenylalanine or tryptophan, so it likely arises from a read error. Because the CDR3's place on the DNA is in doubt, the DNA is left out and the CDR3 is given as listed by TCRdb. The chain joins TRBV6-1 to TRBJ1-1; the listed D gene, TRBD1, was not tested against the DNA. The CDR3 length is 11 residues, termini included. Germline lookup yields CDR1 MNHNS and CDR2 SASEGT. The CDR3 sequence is CASSEARQVKI.

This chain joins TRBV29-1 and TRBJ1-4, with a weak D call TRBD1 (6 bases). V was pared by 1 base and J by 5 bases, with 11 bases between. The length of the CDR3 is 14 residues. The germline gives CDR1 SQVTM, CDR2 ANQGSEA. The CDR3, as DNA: TGCAGCGTTGAAGGGGGGCTGACGAATGAAAAACTGTTTTTT. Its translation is CSVEGGLTNEKLFF.

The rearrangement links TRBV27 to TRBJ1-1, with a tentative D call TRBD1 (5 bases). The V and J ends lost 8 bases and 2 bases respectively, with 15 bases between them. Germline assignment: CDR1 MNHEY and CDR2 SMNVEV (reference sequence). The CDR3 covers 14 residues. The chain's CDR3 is CASAETAFNTEAFF. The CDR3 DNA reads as TGTGCCAGCGCCGAGACAGCCTTCAACACTGAAGCTTTCTTT.

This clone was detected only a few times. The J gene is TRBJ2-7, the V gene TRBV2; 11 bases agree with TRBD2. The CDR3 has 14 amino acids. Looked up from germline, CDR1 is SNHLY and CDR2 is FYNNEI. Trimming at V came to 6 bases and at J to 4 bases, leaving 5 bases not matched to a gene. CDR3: CASSPGLAAYEQYF. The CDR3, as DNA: TGTGCCAGCAGCCCGGGACTAGCGGCTTACGAGCAGTACTTC. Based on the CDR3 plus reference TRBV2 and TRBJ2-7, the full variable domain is EPEVTQTPSHQVTQMGQEVILRCVPISNHLYFYWYRQILGQKVEFLVSFYNNEISEKSEIFDDQFSVERPDGSNFTLKIRSTKLEDSAMYFCASSPGLAAYEQYFGPGTRLTVT.

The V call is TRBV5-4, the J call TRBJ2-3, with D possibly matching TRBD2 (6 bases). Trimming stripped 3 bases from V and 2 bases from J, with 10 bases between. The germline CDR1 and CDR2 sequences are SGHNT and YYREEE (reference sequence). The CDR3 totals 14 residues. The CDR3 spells CASSSWDFTDTQYF. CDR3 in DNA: TGTGCCAGCAGCTCCTGGGACTTCACAGATACGCAGTATTTT.

The CDR3 spells CASSIGPGGSKGELFF. In nucleotides, the CDR3 is TGTGCCAGTAGTATTGGGCCAGGGGGGAGCAAGGGGGAGCTGTTTTTT. The V and J genes are TRBV19 and TRBJ2-2, with D tentatively TRBD1 (7 bases). The germline V gene has CDR1 LNHDA and CDR2 SQIVND (reference sequence). V dropped 3 bases and J dropped 8 bases, with 19 bases sitting between them. CDR3 size: 16 residues.

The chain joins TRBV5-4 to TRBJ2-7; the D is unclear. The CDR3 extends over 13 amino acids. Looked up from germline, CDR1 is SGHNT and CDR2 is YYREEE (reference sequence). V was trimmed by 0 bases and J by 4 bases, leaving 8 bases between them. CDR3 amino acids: CASSLDRSYEQYF. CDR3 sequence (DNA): TGTGCCAGCAGCTTGGACCGGAGTTACGAGCAGTACTTC.

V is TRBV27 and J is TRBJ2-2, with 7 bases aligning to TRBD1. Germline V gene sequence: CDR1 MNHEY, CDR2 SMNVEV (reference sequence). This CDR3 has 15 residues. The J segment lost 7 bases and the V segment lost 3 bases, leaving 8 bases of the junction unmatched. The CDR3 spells CASSFRQGVNGELFF. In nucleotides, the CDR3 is TGTGCCAGCAGTTTCCGACAGGGTGTAAACGGGGAGCTGTTTTTT.

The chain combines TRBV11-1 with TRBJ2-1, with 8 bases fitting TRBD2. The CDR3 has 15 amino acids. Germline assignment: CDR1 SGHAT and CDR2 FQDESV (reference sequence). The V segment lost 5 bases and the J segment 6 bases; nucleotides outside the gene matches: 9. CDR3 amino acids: CASSVRTSIANEQFF. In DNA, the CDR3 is TGTGCCAGCAGCGTACGGACTAGCATCGCCAATGAGCAGTTCTTC.

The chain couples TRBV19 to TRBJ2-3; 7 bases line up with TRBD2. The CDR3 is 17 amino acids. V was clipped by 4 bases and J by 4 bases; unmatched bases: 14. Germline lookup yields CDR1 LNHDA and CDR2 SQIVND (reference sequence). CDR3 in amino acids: CASSTRNTGRRADTQYF. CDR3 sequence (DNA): TGTGCCAGTAGTACCAGAAATACCGGGAGGAGGGCAGATACGCAGTATTTT.

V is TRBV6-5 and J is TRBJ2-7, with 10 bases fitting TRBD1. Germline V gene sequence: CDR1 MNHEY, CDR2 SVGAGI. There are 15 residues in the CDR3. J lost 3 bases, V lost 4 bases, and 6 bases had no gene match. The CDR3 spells CASSSGGTGVYEQYF. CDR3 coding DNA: TGTGCCAGCAGTTCGGGCGGGACAGGGGTCTACGAGCAGTACTTC.

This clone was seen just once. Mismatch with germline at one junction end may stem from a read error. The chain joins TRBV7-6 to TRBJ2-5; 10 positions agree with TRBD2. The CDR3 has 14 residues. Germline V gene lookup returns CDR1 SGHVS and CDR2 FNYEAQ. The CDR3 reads CATKREGRRETQYF. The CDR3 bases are TGCGCCACAAAGCGGGAGGGCCGTCGAGAGACCCAGTACTTC.

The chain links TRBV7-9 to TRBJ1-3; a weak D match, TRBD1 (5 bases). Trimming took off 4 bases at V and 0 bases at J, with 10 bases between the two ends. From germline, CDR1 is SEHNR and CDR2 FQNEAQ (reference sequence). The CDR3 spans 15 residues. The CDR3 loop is CASSSPDNSGNTIYF. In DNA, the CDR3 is TGTGCCAGCAGCTCACCGGACAACTCTGGAAACACCATATATTTT.

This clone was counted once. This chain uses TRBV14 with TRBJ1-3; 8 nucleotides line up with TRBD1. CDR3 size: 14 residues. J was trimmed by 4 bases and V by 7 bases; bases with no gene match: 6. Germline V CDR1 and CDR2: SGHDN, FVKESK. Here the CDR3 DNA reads TGTGCCAGCACCCGACAGGGGTCGGGAAACACCATATATTTT. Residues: CASTRQGSGNTIYF. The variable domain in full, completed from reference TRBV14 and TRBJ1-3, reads EAGVTQFPSHSVIEKGQTVTLRCDPISGHDNLYWYRRVMGKEIKFLLHFVKESKQDESGMPNNRFLAERTGGTYSTLKVQPAELEDSGVYFCASTRQGSGNTIYFGEGSWLTVV.

The CDR3 reads CASSFGQSQPQHF. The CDR3, as DNA: TGTGCCAGCAGCTTCGGACAGTCTCAGCCCCAGCATTTT. The chain couples TRBV7-9 to TRBJ1-5; D perhaps matches TRBD1 (6 bases). Germline V lookup: CDR1 SEHNR, CDR2 FQNEAQ (reference sequence). Trimming removed 3 bases from V and 6 bases from J, with 9 bases in between. The CDR3 extends over 13 amino acids.

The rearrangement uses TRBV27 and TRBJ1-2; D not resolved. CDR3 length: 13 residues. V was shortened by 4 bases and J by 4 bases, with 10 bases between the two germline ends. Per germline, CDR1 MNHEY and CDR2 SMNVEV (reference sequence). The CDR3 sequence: CASSWQETYGYTF. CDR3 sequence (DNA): TGTGCCAGCAGTTGGCAGGAAACCTATGGCTACACCTTC.

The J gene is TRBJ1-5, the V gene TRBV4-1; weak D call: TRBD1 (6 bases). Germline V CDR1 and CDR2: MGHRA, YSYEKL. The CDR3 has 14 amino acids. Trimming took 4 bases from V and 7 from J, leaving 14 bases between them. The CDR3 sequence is CASSRNEQGQPQHF. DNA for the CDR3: TGCGCCAGCAGCCGGAACGAACAGGGCCAGCCCCAGCATTTT.

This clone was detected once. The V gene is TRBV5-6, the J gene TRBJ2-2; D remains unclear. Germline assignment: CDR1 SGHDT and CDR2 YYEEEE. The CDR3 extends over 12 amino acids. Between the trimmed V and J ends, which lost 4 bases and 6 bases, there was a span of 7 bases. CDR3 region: CASSLFAGELFF. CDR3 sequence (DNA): TGTGCCAGCAGCCTATTTGCCGGGGAGCTGTTTTTT.

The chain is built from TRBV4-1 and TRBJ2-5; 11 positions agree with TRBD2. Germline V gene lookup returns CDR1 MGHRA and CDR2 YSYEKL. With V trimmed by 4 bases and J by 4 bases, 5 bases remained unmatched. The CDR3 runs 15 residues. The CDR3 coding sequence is TGCGCCAGCAGCCTCGTAGCGGGAGGGGGAGAGACCCAGTACTTC. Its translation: CASSLVAGGGETQYF.

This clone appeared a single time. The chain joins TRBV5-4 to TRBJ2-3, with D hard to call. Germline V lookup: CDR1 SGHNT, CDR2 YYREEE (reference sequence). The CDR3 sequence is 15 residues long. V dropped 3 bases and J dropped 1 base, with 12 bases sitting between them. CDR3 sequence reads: CASSSKRGGTDTQYF. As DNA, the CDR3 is TGTGCCAGCAGCTCCAAGCGAGGTGGCACAGATACGCAGTATTTT.

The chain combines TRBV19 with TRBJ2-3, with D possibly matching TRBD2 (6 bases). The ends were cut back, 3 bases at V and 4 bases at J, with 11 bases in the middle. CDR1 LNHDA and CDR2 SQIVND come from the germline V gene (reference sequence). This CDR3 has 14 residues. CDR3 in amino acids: CASSISEGPDTQYF. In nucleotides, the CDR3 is TGTGCCAGTAGTATTTCGGAGGGCCCAGATACGCAGTATTTT.

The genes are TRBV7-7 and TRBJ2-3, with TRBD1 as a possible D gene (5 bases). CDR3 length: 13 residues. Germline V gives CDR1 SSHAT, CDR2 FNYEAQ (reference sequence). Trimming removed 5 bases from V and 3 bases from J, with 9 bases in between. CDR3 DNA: TGTGCCAGCAGCCAGAGACAGACAGATACGCAGTATTTT. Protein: CASSQRQTDTQYF.

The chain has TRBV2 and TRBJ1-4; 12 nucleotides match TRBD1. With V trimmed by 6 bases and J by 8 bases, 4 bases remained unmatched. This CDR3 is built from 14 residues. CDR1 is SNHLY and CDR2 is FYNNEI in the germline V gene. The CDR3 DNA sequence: TGTGCCAGCAGGGGGACAGGGGGCAGGGAAAAACTGTTTTTT. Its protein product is CASRGTGGREKLFF.

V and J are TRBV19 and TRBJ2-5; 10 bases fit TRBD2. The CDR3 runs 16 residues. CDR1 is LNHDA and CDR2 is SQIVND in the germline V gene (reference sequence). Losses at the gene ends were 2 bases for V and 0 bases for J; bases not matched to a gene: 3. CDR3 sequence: CASSIYSGRHQETQYF. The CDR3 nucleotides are TGTGCCAGTAGTATATATAGCGGGAGGCACCAAGAGACCCAGTACTTC.

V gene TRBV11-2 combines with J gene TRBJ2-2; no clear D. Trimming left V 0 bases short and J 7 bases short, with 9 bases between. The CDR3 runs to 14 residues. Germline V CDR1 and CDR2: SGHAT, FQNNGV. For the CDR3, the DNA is TGTGCCAGCAGCTTAGAGTGGGCTATCGGGGAGCTGTTTTTT. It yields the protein CASSLEWAIGELFF.

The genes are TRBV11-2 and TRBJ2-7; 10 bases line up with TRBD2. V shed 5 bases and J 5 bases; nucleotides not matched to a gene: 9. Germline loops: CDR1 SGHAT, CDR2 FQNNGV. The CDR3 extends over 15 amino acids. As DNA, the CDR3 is TGTGCCAGCAGCGTTAGCGGGAGGCCGCCTGACGAGCAGTACTTC. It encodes CASSVSGRPPDEQYF.